This T cell receptor beta chain was captured in a study of HIV-infected patients and healthy controls. At least ten counts were recorded for this clonotype. TCRdb analysed the 5' RACE reads with MiXCR anew, one entry per CDR3 protein. Counted here are tens of thousands of distinct CDR3 sequences, 19% occurring once; the ten biggest clones make up 1.4% to 1.5%. Germline CDR1 is SGHTA and CDR2 is FQGNSA. Trimming shortened V by 2 bases and J by 0 bases, and 4 bases separated the two germline ends. The CDR3 totals 14 residues. The specimen was CD4+ T cells from blood. This receptor was obtained from a human donor in good health. The chain links TRBV7-2 to TRBJ1-4, with unresolved D. CDR3 nucleotide sequence: TGTGCCAGCAGCTTATATACAACTAATGAAAAACTGTTTTTT. Its protein is CASSLYTTNEKLFF.